Reported below is one TCR beta chain. Its antigen is currently not known. Within one base of it there is no much larger clone, and no base qualities were kept. The germline V gene encodes CDR1 SQVTM and CDR2 ANQGSEA. The junction carries 5 bases between V and J, which are trimmed by 1 base and 5 bases respectively. Counted from cysteine to phenylalanine, this CDR3 has 11 amino acids. Just the 33-base CDR3 DNA is kept, in frame starting at base 1. Using the deep immunoSEQ assay, TCR CDR3 regions were amplified from genomic DNA by multiplex PCR. For each cell subset, the extracted genomic DNA was distributed evenly across all wells of several immunoSEQ 96-well plates, and each plate served as one replicate. For sorted subsets, each replicate PCR was loaded with about 0.2 ug genomic DNA, equivalent to approximately 27,000 T cell genomes. The purified libraries were quantified using a Qubit 3.0 fluorometer, sized with a Bioanalyzer 2100, and then quantified again using the KAPA Library Quantification kit. A separate single-read 150-cycle Illumina NextSeq 550 flow cell was used to sequence each immunoSEQ 96-well plate. As for the authors' bioinformatics: Because the immunoSEQ output included only junctional sequences and no quality scores, the filtering could not be the same as the filtering used for full-length reads. Sequences were annotated with PyIR, a Python wrapper for IgBLAST v1.9, and V/J genes and CDR3 were assigned using IMGT germline references. Reads were removed for weak V/J assignments (E-value above 1e-6), missing CDR3, stop codons, out-of-frame junctions, or ambiguous translated residues. A V3J clonotype was defined by an identical inferred V gene, J gene, and CDR3 amino acid sequence. The percentage overlap between two repertoires was calculated by dividing the number of shared unique clonotypes by the size of the smaller repertoire. Richness of each repertoire was evaluated using RTK rarefaction, the Chao1 estimator, and Recon v2.1 estimates of unobserved clonotypes. OLGA was used to compute generation probabilities for all TCRbeta clonotypes that the gDNA method yielded from a handful of donors. Not all clones reach the TCRdb copy of this immuneACCESS table, which keeps in-frame sequences only. Checked studies attribute under half of the gap to unresolved V genes and leave the rest unexplained. That table is the source of V, J and clone size, and D and trimming were worked out from the DNA. The sample table records roughly 1.4 million clones; just under 99% of these occur just once. The ten largest clones add up to 0.36% of the sample.

Donors were healthy HIV-negative adults with no recently reported acute infections or vaccinations. All donors were Caucasian adults living in Nashville, Tennessee, USA. CD4+ T cells were enriched through magnetic negative selection, after which naive cells were positively selected on CD45RA and the remaining negative fraction served as the memory subset. After blood collection by leukapheresis, PBMCs were isolated using Ficoll-Histopaque density gradient centrifugation and then cryopreserved in the vapor phase of liquid nitrogen. Analytical flow cytometry was used to check the purity and quantity of every magnetically sorted T cell population. Genomic DNA was isolated from every sorted fraction and measured by UV absorbance on a Nanodrop 2000c. The data derive from a study of shared clonotypes between healthy human individuals (dated by TCRdb to 2019 to 2021). The study in broad terms: The cohort included three men and a couple of women between 18 and 49 years of age. To increase sequencing depth and limit assay-specific biases, different laboratories used diverse techniques to prepare libraries and sequence TCR repertoires. Leukapheresis yielded between about 0.94 and 9 billion PBMCs per donor. For each donor, CD4 naive and CD4 memory were each run on three plates, CD8 naive on two plates, and CD8 memory on one plate. The study deeply sequenced blood TCR repertoires of five healthy adults to estimate repertoire size and the extent of clonotype sharing between individuals. The research as a whole found: Incomplete sequencing was indicated by rarefaction of sorted-subset datasets, despite the large sequencing depth. Naive subsets generally had larger estimated clonotype richness than memory subsets. Because the study included a small number of donors, the genetic and exposure-history diversity represented was limited. Based on pairwise subsampling, the degree of clonotype sharing among donors was expected to be affected by sequencing depth. Only blood was sampled, and tissue TCR repertoires likely differ from those in blood. Clonotypes shared by all four sorted-subset donors showed higher generation probabilities than non-shared clonotypes. Roughly 5% of naive CD4, 3.5% of naive CD8, around 2.3% of memory CD4, and less than 0.45% of memory CD8 clonotypes were shared across several donors.

The receptor was derived from a man under 40 in good health. Source material: naive CD4+ T cells sorted from blood. The meaning of the sample's cell subset or site label: CD45RA+ positively selected. The sequence is built from TRBV29-1 and TRBJ1-1; no confident D gene assignment can be made. This receptor carries the CDR3 CSVEGETEAFF. In nucleotides, the sequence is TGCAGCGTTGAAGGAGAAACTGAAGCTTTCTTT.